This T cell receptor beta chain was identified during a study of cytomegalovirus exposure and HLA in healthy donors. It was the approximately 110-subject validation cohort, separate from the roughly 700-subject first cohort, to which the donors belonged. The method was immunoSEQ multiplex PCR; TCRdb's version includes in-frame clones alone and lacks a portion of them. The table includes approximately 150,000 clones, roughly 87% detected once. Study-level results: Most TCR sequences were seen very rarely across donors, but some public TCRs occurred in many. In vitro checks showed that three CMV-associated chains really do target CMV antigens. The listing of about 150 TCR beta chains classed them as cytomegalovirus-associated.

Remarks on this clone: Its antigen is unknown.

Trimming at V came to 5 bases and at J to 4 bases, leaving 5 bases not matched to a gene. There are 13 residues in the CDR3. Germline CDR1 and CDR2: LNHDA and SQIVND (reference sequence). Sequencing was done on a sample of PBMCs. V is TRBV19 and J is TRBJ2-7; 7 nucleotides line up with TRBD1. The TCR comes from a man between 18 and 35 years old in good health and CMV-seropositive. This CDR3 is CASSLGQLYEQYF. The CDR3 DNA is TGTGCCAGTAGTTTGGGACAGCTTTACGAGCAGTACTTC.